This T cell receptor beta chain is from a study of blood T cell repertoires in COVID-19 (dated by TCRdb to 2018 to 2021). Some background on the complete study: The collaborator samples originated in the United States, Italy and Spain and spanned the acute and convalescent phases of COVID-19. The material from the prospective study consisted of cDNA or gDNA derived from T cells, B-cell-depleted T cells, or PBMCs. Deeply sampled blood TCRbeta repertoires from subjects exposed to, actively infected with, or recovered from COVID-19 were included in the dataset. HLA class I and class II types, where available, came from metadata supplied by the sample provider rather than from assay-based typing. The samples were drawn from the first 160 participants of the ongoing ImmuneRACE study and from over 950 subjects provided by 6 global collaborators. The repertoires were released in a freely available public database intended as a resource for research on the immune response to SARS-CoV-2. Sample metadata almost always included a de-identified subject ID, COVID-19 status, age in years and sex. What the research found in general, with its limitations: Clinical and demographic metadata were provided uncurated, with the amount varying by source and participant.

Remarks on this clone: The antigen it binds to is not known. Nothing much larger sits one base from this clone, and base qualities are not available.

TCRbeta CDR3 regions were amplified from genomic DNA using the immunoSEQ Assay, a bias-controlled multiplex PCR. The paper's processing steps were these. The number of nucleated cells in each sample was estimated from the amplification of reference gene primers within the assay. To quantify the absolute abundance of each unique TCRbeta CDR3 rearrangement, sequence reads were collapsed and filtered. For each sample, productive Simpson clonality was calculated as the square root of Simpson's diversity index across productive rearrangements. TCRdb took over this immuneACCESS table, retaining in-frame rearrangements with V and J assigned. Such tables are incomplete; in checked studies, under half of the missing clones stem from an unresolved V gene, and the remainder is unexplained. Clonal size and the V and J genes are those of that table, whereas D and trimming came from the DNA. In all, the sample holds fewer than 350,000 clones, and roughly 90% of those were seen once. Approximately 9.4% of the sample belongs to the ten largest clones.

Enrolling through a virtual design, the prospective study's participants ranged in age from roughly 18 to 89 years and lived across 20 to 25 United States geographic areas. To assign participants to cohorts, the prospective study relied on clinical history that participants themselves reported in a screening survey and a study questionnaire. Recovered participants in ImmuneRACE Cohort 3 were defined as having two consecutive negative NP/OP PCR tests, clearance from a healthcare professional, or resolution of symptoms. Each participant in the prospective study had whole blood, serum and a nasopharyngeal or oropharyngeal swab collected by mobile phlebotomists. Prospective study participants could optionally give additional blood draws and questionnaires over an approximately two-month period. Blood samples from the prospective study were shipped frozen or at room temperature prior to DNA extraction.

The CDR3 covers 13 residues, taking in both the cysteine and the phenylalanine. The read is trimmed to its CDR3 DNA, 39 bases read in frame from base 1. CDR1 SGHDT and CDR2 YYEEEE were looked up in the germline V gene. V sheds 2 bases and J sheds 2 bases, leaving 7 bases between their ends. The clonotype comes from a woman in her thirties or forties who had recovered from COVID-19. Specimen: PBMCs or T cells enriched from blood (not recorded which). The V gene is TRBV5-6 and the J gene is TRBJ2-5; no D gene call is confident. The CDR3 reads CASSFNVQETQYF. The sequenced DNA is TGTGCCAGCAGCTTTAATGTTCAAGAGACCCAGTACTTC.